This T cell receptor (beta chain) comes out of a study of CD8 T cells in ankylosing spondylitis. Points from the study as a whole: Within peripheral blood, clones linked to disease were CD8+ and relatively rare. Clones linked to disease were reported to show significant enrichment in matched ankylosing spondylitis synovial fluid. A number of the motif variants had already been described in reactive arthritis synovial fluid and blood.

The CDR3 has 13 residues. Germline lookup yields CDR1 SGDLS and CDR2 YYNGEE. V lost 0 bases and J 4 bases, leaving 6 bases between the germline ends. TCRdb re-analysed the 5' RACE reads in MiXCR, keeping a single row per CDR3 protein. In the table there are about 39,000 distinct CDR3 sequences, about 3% of which are singletons. This clonotype was seen repeatedly, ten times or more. The antigen remains unidentified. Sequenced: blood, either unsorted or a sorted T cell fraction (not recorded which). The source is a male donor with ankylosing spondylitis or in good health (not recorded which). V and J are TRBV9 and TRBJ2-3, with D unresolved. DNA of the CDR3: TGTGCCAGCAGCGTAGACTCGCCAGATACGCAGTATTTT. This sequence encodes CASSVDSPDTQYF.